Ten or more counts support the clone carrying this T cell receptor (beta chain). Its antigen remains unknown. The data were obtained in a study of T cells in Graves' hyperthyroidism and ophthalmopathy. General study findings and limits: Blood shared most expanded thyroid clonotypes above 0.001.

Amplification of TCR beta CDR3 regions was performed using RNA transcripts as template. Initially, a first-round RT-PCR of the TCR CDR3 employed the HTBI primer set. TCRdb fed the multiplex PCR reads into MiXCR, producing one record per CDR3 protein. This table has fewer than 650,000 distinct CDR3 sequences, approximately 14% appearing once. Uncontrolled infection, other autoimmune disease, pregnancy or lactation barred patients from enrollment. Diagnoses used clinical symptoms, serum thyroxine and TRAb, thyroid ultrasound and orbital computed tomography. This CDR3 has 13 residues. V was shortened by 6 bases and J by 5 bases, with 13 bases between the two germline ends.

V is TRBV12-3 or TRBV12-4 and J is TRBJ1-1, with D unresolved. The sequencing input was blood. The sequence was collected from a woman aged 18-29 years with Graves' ophthalmopathy. CDR3 amino acids: CASSPSRRTEAFF. CDR3 sequence (DNA): TGTGCCAGCAGCCCGAGTCGGCGGACTGAAGCTTTCTTT.